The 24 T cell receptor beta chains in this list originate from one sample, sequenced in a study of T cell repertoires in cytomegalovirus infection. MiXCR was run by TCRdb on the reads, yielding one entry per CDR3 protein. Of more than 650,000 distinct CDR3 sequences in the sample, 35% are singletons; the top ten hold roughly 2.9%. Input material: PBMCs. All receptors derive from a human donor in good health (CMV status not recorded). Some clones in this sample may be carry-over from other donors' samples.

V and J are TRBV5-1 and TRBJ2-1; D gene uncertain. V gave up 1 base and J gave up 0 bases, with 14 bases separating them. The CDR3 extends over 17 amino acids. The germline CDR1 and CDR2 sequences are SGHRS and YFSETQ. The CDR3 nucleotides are TGCGCCAGCAGCTTGCCCAAGTCGCAGGTCTCCTACAATGAGCAGTTCTTC. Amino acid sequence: CASSLPKSQVSYNEQFF.

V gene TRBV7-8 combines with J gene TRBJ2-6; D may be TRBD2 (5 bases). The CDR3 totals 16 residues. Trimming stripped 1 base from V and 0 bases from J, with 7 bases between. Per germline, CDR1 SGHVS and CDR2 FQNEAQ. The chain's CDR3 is CASSLGRFSGANVLTF. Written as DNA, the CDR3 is TGTGCCAGCAGCTTAGGGAGGTTCTCTGGGGCCAACGTCCTGACTTTC.

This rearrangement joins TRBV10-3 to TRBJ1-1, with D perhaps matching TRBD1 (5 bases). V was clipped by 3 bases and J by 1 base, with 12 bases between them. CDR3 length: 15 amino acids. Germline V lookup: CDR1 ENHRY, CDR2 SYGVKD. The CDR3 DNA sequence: TGTGCCATCAGTGACCATCGACAGACGAACACTGAAGCTTTCTTT. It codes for CAISDHRQTNTEAFF.

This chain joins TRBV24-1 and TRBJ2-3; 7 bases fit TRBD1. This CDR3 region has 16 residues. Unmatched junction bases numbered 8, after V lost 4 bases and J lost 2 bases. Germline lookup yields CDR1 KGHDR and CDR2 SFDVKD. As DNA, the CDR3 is TGTGCCACCAGTGACCCTACAGGGGCAGTCACAGATACGCAGTATTTT. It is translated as CATSDPTGAVTDTQYF.

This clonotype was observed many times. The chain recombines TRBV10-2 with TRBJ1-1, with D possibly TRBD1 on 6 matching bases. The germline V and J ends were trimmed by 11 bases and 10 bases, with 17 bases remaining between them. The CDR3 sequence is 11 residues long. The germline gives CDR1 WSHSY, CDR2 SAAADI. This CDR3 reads CAGGRGEAAFF. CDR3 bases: TGCGCCGGCGGCAGGGGAGAGGCAGCTTTCTTT.

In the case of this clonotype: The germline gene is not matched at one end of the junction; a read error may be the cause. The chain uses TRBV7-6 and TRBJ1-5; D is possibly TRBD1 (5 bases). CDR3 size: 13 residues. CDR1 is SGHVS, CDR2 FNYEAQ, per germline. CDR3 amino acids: CDSSLAGDQPQHF. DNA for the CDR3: TGTGACAGCAGCTTAGCGGGGGATCAGCCCCAGCATTTT.

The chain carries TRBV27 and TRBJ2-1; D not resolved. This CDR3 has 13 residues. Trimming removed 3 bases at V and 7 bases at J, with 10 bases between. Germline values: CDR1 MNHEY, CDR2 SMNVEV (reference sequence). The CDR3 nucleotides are TGTGCCAGCAGTTTTGGCACTCGAAATGAGCAGTTCTTC. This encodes CASSFGTRNEQFF.

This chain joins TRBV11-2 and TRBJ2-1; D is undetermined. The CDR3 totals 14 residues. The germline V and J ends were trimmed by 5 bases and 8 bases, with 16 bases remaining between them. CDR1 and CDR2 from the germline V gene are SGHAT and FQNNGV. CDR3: CASSPTTRGHEQFF. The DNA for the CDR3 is TGTGCCAGCAGCCCGACAACGCGCGGACATGAGCAGTTCTTC.

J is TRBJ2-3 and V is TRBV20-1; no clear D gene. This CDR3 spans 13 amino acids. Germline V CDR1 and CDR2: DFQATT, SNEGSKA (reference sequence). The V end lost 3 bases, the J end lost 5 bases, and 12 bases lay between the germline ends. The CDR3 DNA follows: TGCAGTGCTAGTAGGATAGCAGGAGATACGCAGTATTTT. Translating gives CSASRIAGDTQYF.

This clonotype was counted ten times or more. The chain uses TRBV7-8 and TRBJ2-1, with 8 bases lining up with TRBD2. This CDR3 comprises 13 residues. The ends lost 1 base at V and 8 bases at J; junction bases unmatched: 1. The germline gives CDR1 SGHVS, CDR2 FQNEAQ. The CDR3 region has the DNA TGTGCCAGCAGCTTAGGCGGGGGGTATGAGCAGTTCTTC. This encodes CASSLGGGYEQFF.

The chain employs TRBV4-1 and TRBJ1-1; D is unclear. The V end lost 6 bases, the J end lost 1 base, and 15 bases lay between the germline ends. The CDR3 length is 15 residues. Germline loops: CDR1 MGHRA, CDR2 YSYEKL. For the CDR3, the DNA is TGCGCCAGCAGGCACCGTATTGGGGAGAACACTGAAGCTTTCTTT. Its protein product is CASRHRIGENTEAFF.

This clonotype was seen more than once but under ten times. The CDR3 coding sequence is TGTGCCAGCAGTGGCAGGTTAGCGGGAATGGATGAGCAGTTCTTC. Protein sequence: CASSGRLAGMDEQFF. This sequence joins TRBV2 and TRBJ2-1; 8 bases are shared with TRBD2. The V gene end was trimmed by 4 bases and the J gene end by 8 bases; junction bases not matched to a gene: 10. There are 15 residues in the CDR3. The germline CDR1 and CDR2 sequences are SNHLY and FYNNEI.

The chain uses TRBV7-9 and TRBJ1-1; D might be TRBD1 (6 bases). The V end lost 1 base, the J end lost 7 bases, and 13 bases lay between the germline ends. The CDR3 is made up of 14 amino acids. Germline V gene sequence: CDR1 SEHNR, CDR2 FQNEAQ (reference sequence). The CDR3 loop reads CASSLDRVEDEAFF. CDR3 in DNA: TGTGCCAGCAGCTTAGACAGGGTGGAAGATGAAGCTTTCTTT.

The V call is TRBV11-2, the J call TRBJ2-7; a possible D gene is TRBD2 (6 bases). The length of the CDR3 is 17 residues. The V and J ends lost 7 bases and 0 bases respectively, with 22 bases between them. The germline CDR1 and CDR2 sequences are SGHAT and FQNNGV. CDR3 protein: CASTKTSGGAHSYEQYF. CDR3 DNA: TGTGCCAGCACCAAAACCTCAGGAGGGGCCCACTCCTACGAGCAGTACTTC.

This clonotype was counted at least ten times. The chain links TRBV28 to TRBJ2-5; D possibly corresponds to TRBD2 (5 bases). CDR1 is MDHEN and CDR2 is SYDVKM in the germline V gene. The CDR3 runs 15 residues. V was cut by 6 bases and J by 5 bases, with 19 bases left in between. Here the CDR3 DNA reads TGTGCCAGCAGCCCTAATAACCCGGGGTTCGAGACCCAGTACTTC. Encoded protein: CASSPNNPGFETQYF.

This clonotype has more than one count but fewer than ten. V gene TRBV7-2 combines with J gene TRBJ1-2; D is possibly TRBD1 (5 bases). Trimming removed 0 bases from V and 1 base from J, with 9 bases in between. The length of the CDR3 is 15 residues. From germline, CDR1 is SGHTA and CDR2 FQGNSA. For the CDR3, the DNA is TGTGCCAGCAGCTTAGCGAGGGGTTATAACTATGGCTACACCTTC. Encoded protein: CASSLARGYNYGYTF.

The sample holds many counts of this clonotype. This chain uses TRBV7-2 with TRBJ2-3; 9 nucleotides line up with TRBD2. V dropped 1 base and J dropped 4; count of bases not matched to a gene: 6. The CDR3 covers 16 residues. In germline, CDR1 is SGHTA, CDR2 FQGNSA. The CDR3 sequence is CASSLVAGGPADTQYF. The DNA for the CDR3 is TGTGCCAGCAGCTTAGTGGCGGGGGGGCCGGCAGATACGCAGTATTTT.

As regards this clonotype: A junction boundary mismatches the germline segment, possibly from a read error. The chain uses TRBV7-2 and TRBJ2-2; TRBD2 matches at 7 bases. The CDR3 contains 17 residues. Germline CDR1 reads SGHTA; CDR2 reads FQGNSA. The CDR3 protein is CASTPHPPKAGTGALFF. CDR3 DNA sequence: TGTGCCAGCACCCCTCACCCCCCTAAAGCGGGAACCGGGGCGCTGTTTTTT. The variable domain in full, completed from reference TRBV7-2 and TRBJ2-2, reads GAGVSQSPSNKVTEKGKDVELRCDPISGHTALYWYRQSLGQGLEFLIYFQGNSAPDKSGLPSDRFSAERTGGSVSTLTIQRTQQEDSAVYLCASTPHPPKAGTGALFFGEGSRLTVL.

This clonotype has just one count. CDR3 sequence reads: CASSPDGGGPGTGELFF. In DNA, the CDR3 is TGTGCCAGCAGCCCCGATGGGGGGGGGCCTGGCACCGGGGAGCTGTTTTTT. The chain joins TRBV27 to TRBJ2-2; maybe TRBD2 (7 bases). CDR3 length equals 17 residues. Trimming took 6 bases from V and 4 from J, leaving 21 bases between them. Looked up from germline, CDR1 is MNHEY and CDR2 is SMNVEV (reference sequence).

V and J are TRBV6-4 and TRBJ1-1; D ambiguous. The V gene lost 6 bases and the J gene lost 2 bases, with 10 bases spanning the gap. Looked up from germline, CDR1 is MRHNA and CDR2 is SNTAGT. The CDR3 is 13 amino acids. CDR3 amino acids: CASSINSNTEAFF. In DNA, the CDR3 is TGTGCCAGCAGCATCAACAGTAACACTGAAGCTTTCTTT.

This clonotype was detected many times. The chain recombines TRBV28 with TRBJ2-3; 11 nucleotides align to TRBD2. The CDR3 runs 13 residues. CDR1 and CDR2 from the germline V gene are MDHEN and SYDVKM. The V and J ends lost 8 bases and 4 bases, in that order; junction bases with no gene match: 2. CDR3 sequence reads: CASLAGGPDTQYF. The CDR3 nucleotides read TGTGCCAGCCTAGCGGGAGGTCCAGATACGCAGTATTTT.

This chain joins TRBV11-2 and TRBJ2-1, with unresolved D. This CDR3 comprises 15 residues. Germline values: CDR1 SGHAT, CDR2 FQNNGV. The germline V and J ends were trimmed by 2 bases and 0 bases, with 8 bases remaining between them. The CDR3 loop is CASSLSPDSYNEQFF. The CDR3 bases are TGTGCCAGCAGCTTATCCCCAGACTCCTACAATGAGCAGTTCTTC. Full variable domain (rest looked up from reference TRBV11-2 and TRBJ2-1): EAGVAQSPRYKIIEKRQSVAFWCNPISGHATLYWYQQILGQGPKLLIQFQNNGVVDDSQLPKDRFSAERLKGVDSTLKIQPAKLEDSAVYLCASSLSPDSYNEQFFGPGTRLTVL.

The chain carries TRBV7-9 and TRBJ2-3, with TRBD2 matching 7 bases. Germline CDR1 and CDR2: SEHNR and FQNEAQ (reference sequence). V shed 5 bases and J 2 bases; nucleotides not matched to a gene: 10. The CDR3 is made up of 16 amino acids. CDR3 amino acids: CASSVGTIAYTDTQYF. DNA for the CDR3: TGTGCCAGCAGCGTCGGGACTATCGCATACACAGATACGCAGTATTTT.

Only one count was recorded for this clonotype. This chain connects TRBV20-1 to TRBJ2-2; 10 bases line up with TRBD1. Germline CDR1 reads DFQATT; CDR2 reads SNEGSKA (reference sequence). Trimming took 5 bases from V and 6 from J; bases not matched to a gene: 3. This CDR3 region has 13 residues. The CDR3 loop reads CSAPGQGAGELFF. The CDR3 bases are TGCAGTGCTCCCGGACAGGGGGCCGGGGAGCTGTTTTTT.